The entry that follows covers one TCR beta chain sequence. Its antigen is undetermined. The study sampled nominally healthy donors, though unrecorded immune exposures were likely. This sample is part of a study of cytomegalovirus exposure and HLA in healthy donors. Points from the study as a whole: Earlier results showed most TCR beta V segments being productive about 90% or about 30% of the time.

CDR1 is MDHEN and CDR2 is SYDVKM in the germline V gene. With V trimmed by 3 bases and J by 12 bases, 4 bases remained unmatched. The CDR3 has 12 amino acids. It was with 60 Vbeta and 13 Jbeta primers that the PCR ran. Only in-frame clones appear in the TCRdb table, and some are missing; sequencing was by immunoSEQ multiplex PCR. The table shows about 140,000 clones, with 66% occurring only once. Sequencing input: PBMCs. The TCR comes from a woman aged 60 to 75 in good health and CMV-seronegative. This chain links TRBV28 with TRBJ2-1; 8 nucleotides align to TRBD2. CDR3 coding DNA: TGTGCCAGCAGTTTCGAGCGGGGGCGGCAGTTCTTC. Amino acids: CASSFERGRQFF.